The entry that follows covers one TCR beta chain sequence. The antigen is unknown. This sample is drawn from a study of blood T cells in healthy people across ages. Study conclusions and caveats: Measured against age, TCR beta diversity per million T cells decreased in a roughly linear manner.

The CDR3 sequence is 16 residues long. Germline CDR1 SGHRS, CDR2 YFSETQ. Trimming removed 0 bases from V and 0 bases from J, with 12 bases in between. The authors ran a second PCR of about 6 to 11 cycles using a sample-barcoded 5' primer and a J-beta primer mix. Every cDNA molecule bore a tag from a template-switch adaptor containing 12 random nucleotides. Via MiXCR, TCRdb re-called the 5' RACE reads, giving one row per CDR3 protein. The profile shows about 810,000 distinct CDR3 sequences, 35% to 40% of them singletons. Sequences were obtained from blood. This clonotype was sampled from a man aged 18-30 years in good health. The rearrangement links TRBV5-1 to TRBJ1-1; D might be TRBD1 (6 bases). The chain's CDR3 is CASSLVGQPMNTEAFF. CDR3 sequence (DNA): TGCGCCAGCAGCTTGGTCGGACAGCCGATGAACACTGAAGCTTTCTTT.